This T cell receptor beta chain appears in the sequencing data of a study of blood T cell repertoires in COVID-19. Study-level background: COVID-19 samples from acute and convalescent phases originated in the United States, Italy and Spain. PBMCs, B-cell-depleted T cells, or T cells provided the cDNA or gDNA that made up the material.

One Seattle source followed patients from active infection through their disease course. Original processing methods: Reference gene primer amplification gave estimated nucleated cell counts. TCRdb's table, derived via immunoSEQ multiplex PCR, lists solely in-frame clones and lacks some. V, J and clone size are those of that table, while D and trimming were read from the DNA. The table includes some 120,000 clones, 90% detected once. This TCR came from a man between 60 and 75 years old with COVID-19, enrolled during active disease. The specimen was peripheral blood.

The CDR3 protein is CASSWGGSANTEAFF. The CDR3 bases are TGCGCCAGCAGTTGGGGGGGCTCGGCGAACACTGAAGCTTTCTTT. The chain employs TRBV5-1 and TRBJ1-1, with a possible D match to TRBD1 (6 bases). The CDR3 totals 15 residues. V shed 5 bases and J shed 1 base, with 15 bases lying between them. Germline V gives CDR1 SGHRS, CDR2 YFSETQ.